The 14 T cell receptor beta chains presented below share a single source sample, sequenced in a study of memory CD4+ T cells and cytomegalovirus serostatus. The sort gate was single viable CD3+CD4+CD8-CD45RO+ cells for memory CD4+ T cells. Profiling relied on immunoSEQ multiplex PCR, and the TCRdb table lists in-frame clones only, not all of them. The sample has 52,000 or so clones, 70% to 85% seen once. The sample taken for sequencing was memory CD4+ T cells from blood. These receptors originate from an adult in good health and CMV-seronegative.

The V call is TRBV21-1, the J call TRBJ1-6. TRBV21-1 is a documented pseudogene. The length of the CDR3 is 17 residues. CDR3 in amino acids: CASSLLAEGYYNSPLHF. CDR3 sequence (DNA): TGTGCCAGCAGCCTCCTTGCTGAAGGGTACTATAATTCACCCCTCCACTTT.

The chain recombines TRBV14 with TRBJ1-1; D gene unclear. This CDR3 is built from 18 residues. Germline CDR1 and CDR2: SGHDN and FVKESK. V was pared by 0 bases and J by 1 base, with 18 bases between. The CDR3 loop is CASSQDLLRADSNTEAFF. The CDR3 DNA follows: TGTGCCAGCAGCCAAGATCTTCTTCGGGCAGACTCGAACACTGAAGCTTTCTTT.

Remarks on this clone: The sample has other DNA sequences that encode this CDR3 too. The chain couples TRBV5-1 to TRBJ1-2, with TRBD1 matching 8 bases. This CDR3 region has 14 residues. Germline V lookup: CDR1 SGHRS, CDR2 YFSETQ. V dropped 0 bases and J dropped 2; count of bases not matched to a gene: 0. CDR3 residues: CASSLGDRNYGYTF. CDR3 sequence (DNA): TGCGCCAGCAGCTTGGGGGACAGGAACTATGGCTACACCTTC.

CDR3 residues: CASGGVGTGGYTF. The CDR3 DNA follows: TGTGCCAGTGGGGGGGTTGGAACAGGTGGCTACACCTTC. The chain couples TRBV2 to TRBJ1-2; TRBD1 is a possible D gene (5 bases). Per germline, CDR1 SNHLY and CDR2 FYNNEI. With 9 bases removed from V and 7 bases from J, the gap between germline ends came to 18 bases. This CDR3 is built from 13 residues.

The chain links TRBV7-9 to TRBJ2-7, with TRBD2 identical over 8 bases. Germline values: CDR1 SEHNR, CDR2 FQNEAQ (reference sequence). J lost 2 bases, V lost 5 bases, and 8 bases had no gene match. This CDR3 contains 15 residues. Here the CDR3 reads CASSLDGGVTYEQYF. The CDR3, as DNA: TGTGCCAGCAGCCTCGACGGGGGGGTGACCTACGAGCAGTACTTC.

This chain connects TRBV29-1 to TRBJ2-3; 8 nucleotides match TRBD1. The ends lost 5 bases at V and 0 bases at J; junction bases unmatched: 7. The CDR3 covers 15 residues. CDR1 and CDR2 (germline): SQVTM, ANQGSEA. The CDR3 here is CSVQDRATSTDTQYF. Here the CDR3 DNA reads TGCAGCGTTCAGGACAGGGCAACTAGCACAGATACGCAGTATTTT.

This chain connects TRBV5-8 to TRBJ1-2; D gene uncertain. V was cut by 0 bases and J by 5 bases, with 2 bases left in between. Germline V gene data show CDR1 as SGHTS and CDR2 as YDEGEE. The CDR3 totals 11 residues. As DNA, the CDR3 is TGTGCCAGCAGCTTGGTTTATGGCTACACCTTC. This gives the protein CASSLVYGYTF.

V gene TRBV7-8 combines with J gene TRBJ2-1; the D call may be TRBD1 or TRBD2 (7 bases each). Trimming took 2 bases from V and 6 from J, leaving 11 bases between them. Germline V gene sequence: CDR1 SGHVS, CDR2 FQNEAQ. The CDR3 is 14 amino acids. The CDR3 nucleotides are TGTGCCAGCAGCTTAAGGGAGGGGGCCAATGAGCAGTTCTTC. The encoded protein is CASSLREGANEQFF.

The chain combines TRBV28 with TRBJ2-5; the match to TRBD2 covers 8 bases. Germline-derived CDR1 and CDR2 are MDHEN and SYDVKM. V shed 7 bases and J 5 bases; nucleotides not matched to a gene: 9. The length of the CDR3 is 14 residues. CDR3 bases: TGTGCCAGCACGGACGGGGGGGCCCCTGAGACCCAGTACTTC. Its translation is CASTDGGAPETQYF.

Only a few counts were recorded for this clone. In nucleotides, the CDR3 is TGTGCCAGCAGTGTTCAGGGGACCGGGGAGACCCAGTACTTC. Amino acid sequence: CASSVQGTGETQYF. The chain couples TRBV2 to TRBJ2-5, with D possibly matching TRBD1 (6 bases). Between the trimmed V and J ends, which lost 4 bases and 5 bases, there was a span of 14 bases. Germline V gene sequence: CDR1 SNHLY, CDR2 FYNNEI. The length of the CDR3 is 14 residues.

The CDR3 here is CALKDRVSYEQYF. For the CDR3, the DNA is TGTGCCCTAAAGGACAGGGTCTCCTACGAGCAGTACTTC. The J gene is TRBJ2-7, the V gene TRBV19, with TRBD1 matching over 8 bases. Germline V gives CDR1 LNHDA, CDR2 SQIVND (reference sequence). CDR3 length: 13 residues. With V trimmed by 11 bases and J by 0 bases, 6 bases remained unmatched.

The V and J genes are TRBV4-1 and TRBJ2-2, with a tentative D call TRBD1 (6 bases). The CDR3 has 16 residues. Germline-derived CDR1 and CDR2 are MGHRA and YSYEKL. The ends were cut back, 1 base at V and 3 bases at J, with 12 bases in the middle. Here the CDR3 reads CASSQAGAGYTGELFF. The CDR3 region has the DNA TGCGCCAGCAGCCAAGCAGGGGCAGGGTACACCGGGGAGCTGTTTTTT.

The chain employs TRBV28 and TRBJ1-1, with TRBD1 as a possible D gene (5 bases). The CDR3 consists of 11 residues. Trimming stripped 10 bases from V and 11 bases from J, with 17 bases between. Germline CDR1 is MDHEN and CDR2 is SYDVKM. DNA of the CDR3: TGTGCCACTAACCTCAGGGACGGTGCTTTCTTT. Translation gives CATNLRDGAFF.

This clone showed up just once. This chain joins TRBV28 and TRBJ1-2; TRBD1 aligns across 9 bases. The V segment lost 3 bases and the J segment 2 bases; nucleotides outside the gene matches: 13. The V gene's germline CDR1 is MDHEN and CDR2 SYDVKM. The CDR3 contains 18 residues. The CDR3 DNA follows: TGTGCCAGCAGTTTGGTGGGTGGGACAGGGATTATGAACTATGGCTACACCTTC. It encodes CASSLVGGTGIMNYGYTF.